The present T cell receptor beta chain was sequenced within a study of blood T cell repertoires in COVID-19. Study details: Acute-phase and convalescent COVID-19 samples originated in the United States, Italy and Spain. PBMCs, B-cell-depleted T cells, or T cells were the source of the cDNA or gDNA that made up the material.

Repertoires were generated with immunoSEQ multiplex PCR, while TCRdb's copy carries only in-frame clones and drops some. Of fewer than 90,000 clones listed, roughly 74% were seen once; the top ten hold 6.3%. This CDR3 has 15 residues. Germline assignment: CDR1 SGHRS and CDR2 YFSETQ. V lost 3 bases and J 4 bases, leaving 16 bases between the germline ends. Followed longitudinally, the Seattle patients had been enrolled during active infection. Sequencing was carried out using peripheral blood. The sequence was obtained from a man between 65 and 79 years old with COVID-19, enrolled during active disease. The gene calls are TRBV5-1 and TRBJ1-2; unclear D gene. CDR3 in DNA: TGCGCCAGCAGCTCCTATCATGACAACAGCTATGGCTACACCTTC. Its protein is CASSSYHDNSYGYTF.